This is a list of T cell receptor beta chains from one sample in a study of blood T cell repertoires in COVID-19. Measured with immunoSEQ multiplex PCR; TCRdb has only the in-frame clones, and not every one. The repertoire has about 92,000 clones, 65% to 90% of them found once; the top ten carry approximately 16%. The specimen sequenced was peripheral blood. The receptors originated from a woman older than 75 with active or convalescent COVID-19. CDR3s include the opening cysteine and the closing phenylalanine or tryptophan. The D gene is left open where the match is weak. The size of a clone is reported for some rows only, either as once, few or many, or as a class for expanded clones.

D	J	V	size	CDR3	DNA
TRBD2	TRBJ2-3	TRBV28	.	CASSGRTSGRVSTDTQYF	TGTGCCAGCAGTGGACGGACTAGCGGGAGGGTTAGCACAGATACGCAGTATTTT
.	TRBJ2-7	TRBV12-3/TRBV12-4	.	CASSLHGSYEQYF	TGTGCCAGCAGTTTACACGGCTCCTACGAGCAGTACTTC
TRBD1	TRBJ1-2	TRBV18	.	CASSGQNYGYTF	TGTGCCAGCTCGGGACAGAACTATGGCTACACCTTC
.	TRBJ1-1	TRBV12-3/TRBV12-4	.	CASSAGAPEAFF	TGTGCCAGCAGTGCAGGGGCCCCTGAAGCTTTCTTT
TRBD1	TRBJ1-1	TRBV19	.	CASSMLRDRGQTEAFF	TGTGCCAGTAGTATGCTCCGGGACAGGGGGCAAACTGAAGCTTTCTTT
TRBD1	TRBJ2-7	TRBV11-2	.	CASSSTGVNDEQYF	TGTGCCAGCAGCTCCACAGGGGTCAACGACGAGCAGTACTTC
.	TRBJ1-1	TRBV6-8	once	CASSLPLLGPDTEAFF	TGTGCCAGCAGTTTACCCCTTTTGGGGCCAGACACTGAAGCTTTCTTT
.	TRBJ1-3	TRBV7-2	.	CASSLENREIGNTIYF	TGTGCCAGCAGCTTGGAAAACAGGGAAATTGGAAACACCATATATTTT
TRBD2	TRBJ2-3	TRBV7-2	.	CASSTRLAGTDTQYF	TGTGCCAGCAGCACCCGACTAGCCGGCACAGATACGCAGTATTTT
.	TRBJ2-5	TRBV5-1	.	CASRGSGETQYF	TGCGCCAGCAGGGGAAGCGGAGAGACCCAGTACTTC
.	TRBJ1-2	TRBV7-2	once	CASSLVQVPLYGYTF	TGTGCCAGCAGCTTAGTTCAGGTCCCCCTCTATGGCTACACCTTC